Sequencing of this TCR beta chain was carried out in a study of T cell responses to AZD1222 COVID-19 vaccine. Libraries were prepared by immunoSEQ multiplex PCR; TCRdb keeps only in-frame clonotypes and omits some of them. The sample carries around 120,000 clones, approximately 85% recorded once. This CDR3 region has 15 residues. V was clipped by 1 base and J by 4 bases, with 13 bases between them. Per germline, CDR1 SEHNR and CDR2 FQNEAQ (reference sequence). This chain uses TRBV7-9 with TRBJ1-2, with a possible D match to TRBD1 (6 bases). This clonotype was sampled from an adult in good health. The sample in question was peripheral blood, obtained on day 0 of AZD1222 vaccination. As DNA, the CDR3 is TGTGCCAGCAGCTTAGGGGGGGCTACAGGCTATGGCTACACCTTC. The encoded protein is CASSLGGATGYGYTF.